The clone carrying this T cell receptor (beta chain) was seen only once. This specimen comes from a study of cytomegalovirus exposure and HLA in healthy donors. The CDR3 consists of 16 residues. J was trimmed by 2 bases and V by 3 bases; bases with no gene match: 8. Germline CDR1 reads SGHRS; CDR2 reads YFSETQ. Use of 60 Vbeta and 13 Jbeta primers characterized the PCR. Measured with immunoSEQ multiplex PCR; TCRdb has only the in-frame clones, and not every one. Among about 140,000 clones, about 80% were seen once, and the ten largest hold around 15%. This chain joins TRBV5-1 and TRBJ2-3, with TRBD1 matching over 8 bases. The sample was PBMCs. The sequence was collected from a woman in her thirties or forties in good health and CMV-seronegative. CDR3 sequence (DNA): TGCGCCAGCAGCTCCTTTACAGGGGGTGTCACAGATACGCAGTATTTT. Translated, it gives CASSSFTGGVTDTQYF.